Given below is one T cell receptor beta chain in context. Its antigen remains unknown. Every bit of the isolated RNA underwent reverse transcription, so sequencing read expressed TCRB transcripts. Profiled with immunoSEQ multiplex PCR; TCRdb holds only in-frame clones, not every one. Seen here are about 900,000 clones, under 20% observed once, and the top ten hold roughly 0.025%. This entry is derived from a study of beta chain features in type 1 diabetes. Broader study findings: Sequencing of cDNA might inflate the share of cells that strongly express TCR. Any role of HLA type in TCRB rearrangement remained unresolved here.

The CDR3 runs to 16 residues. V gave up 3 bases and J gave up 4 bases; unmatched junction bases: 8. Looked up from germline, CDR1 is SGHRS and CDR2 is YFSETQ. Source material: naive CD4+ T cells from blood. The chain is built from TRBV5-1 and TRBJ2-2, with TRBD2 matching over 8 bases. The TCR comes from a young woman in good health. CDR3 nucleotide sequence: TGCGCCAGCAGCTCGATTATAGCGGGATCCACCGGGGAGCTGTTTTTT. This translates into CASSSIIAGSTGELFF.